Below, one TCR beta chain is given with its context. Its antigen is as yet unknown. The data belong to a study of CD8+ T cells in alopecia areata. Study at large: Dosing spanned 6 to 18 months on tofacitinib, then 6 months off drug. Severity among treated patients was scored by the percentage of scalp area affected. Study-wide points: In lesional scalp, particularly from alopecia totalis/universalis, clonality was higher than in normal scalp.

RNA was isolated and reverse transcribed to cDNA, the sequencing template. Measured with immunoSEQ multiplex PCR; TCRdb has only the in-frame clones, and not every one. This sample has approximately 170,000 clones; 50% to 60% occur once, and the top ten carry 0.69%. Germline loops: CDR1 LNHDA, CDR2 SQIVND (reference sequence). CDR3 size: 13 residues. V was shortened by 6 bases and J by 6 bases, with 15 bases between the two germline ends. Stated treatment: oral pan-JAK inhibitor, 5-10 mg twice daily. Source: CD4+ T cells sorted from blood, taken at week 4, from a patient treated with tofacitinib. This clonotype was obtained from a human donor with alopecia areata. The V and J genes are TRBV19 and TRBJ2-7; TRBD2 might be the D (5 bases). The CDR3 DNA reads TGTGCCAGTAGACCCGGGGTGACTGGCGAGCAGTACTTC. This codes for CASRPGVTGEQYF.